This is a list of T cell receptor beta chains from one sample in a study of cytomegalovirus exposure and HLA in healthy donors. Measured with immunoSEQ multiplex PCR; TCRdb has only the in-frame clones, and not every one. Seen here are fewer than 200,000 clones, roughly 80% observed once, and the top ten hold more than 3.5%. Sequences were obtained from PBMCs. The source is a man aged 25-40 years in good health and CMV-seropositive. Both conserved end residues are part of each CDR3. Fields, in order: clone size, D gene, J gene, V gene, CDR3 protein, CDR3 DNA. The D gene is left open where the match is weak. Part of the rows lack a size; the others show once, few, many or a class for expanded clones.

- | - | TRBJ1-5 | TRBV9 | CASSVGAGGQPQHF | TGTGCCAGCAGCGTAGGTGCGGGGGGTCAGCCCCAGCATTTT
- | - | TRBJ1-2 | TRBV27 | CASSLNRGSYGYTF | TGTGCCAGCAGCTTGAACCGAGGAAGCTATGGCTACACCTTC
- | - | TRBJ1-1 | TRBV6-5 | CASLILRGMNTEAFF | TGTGCCAGCCTGATCCTCCGGGGAATGAACACTGAAGCTTTCTTT
- | - | TRBJ2-7 | TRBV27 | CASSFTVPSYEQYF | TGTGCCAGCAGTTTCACAGTGCCCTCCTACGAGCAGTACTTC
- | - | TRBJ1-4 | TRBV7-8 | CASSLAAGGGEKLFF | TGTGCCAGCAGCTTAGCGGCGGGAGGGGGAGAAAAACTGTTTTTT
- | TRBD2 | TRBJ2-5 | TRBV7-6 | CASSLRTSGGPRTQYF | TGTGCCAGCAGCTTACGGACTAGCGGGGGCCCAAGGACCCAGTACTTC
- | - | TRBJ2-3 | TRBV7-2 | CASTTWAGTSTDTQYF | TGTGCCAGCACCACATGGGCGGGGACTAGCACAGATACGCAGTATTTT
- | TRBD1 | TRBJ1-5 | TRBV9 | CASSGGTEGQPQHF | TGTGCCAGCAGCGGGGGGACAGAGGGTCAGCCCCAGCATTTT
- | TRBD1 | TRBJ2-5 | TRBV5-6 | CASSMPDRGVETQYF | TGTGCCAGCAGCATGCCGGACAGGGGGGTAGAGACCCAGTACTTC
- | TRBD1 | TRBJ1-4 | TRBV5-1 | CASTTGGTGAEKLFF | TGCGCCAGCACCACTGGGGGGACAGGGGCCGAAAAACTGTTTTTT
- | - | TRBJ2-7 | TRBV28 | CASSLDSPYEQYF | TGTGCCAGCAGTTTAGACAGTCCTTACGAGCAGTACTTC
- | - | TRBJ2-2 | TRBV4-1 | CASSQEAWQGRDTGELFF | TGCGCCAGCAGCCAAGAAGCTTGGCAGGGGAGAGACACCGGGGAGCTGTTTTTT
- | - | TRBJ2-2 | TRBV14 | CASSPLGQNTGELFF | TGTGCCAGCAGCCCCCTGGGACAGAACACCGGGGAGCTGTTTTTT
- | - | TRBJ2-1 | TRBV18 | CASSFLSYNEQFF | TGTGCCAGCTCATTCCTATCCTACAATGAGCAGTTCTTC
- | TRBD2 | TRBJ2-7 | TRBV27 | CASSFAGGAYEQYF | TGTGCCAGCAGTTTTGCGGGGGGAGCCTACGAGCAGTACTTC
- | TRBD1 | TRBJ2-5 | TRBV6-6 | CASSPPGQVIGTQYF | TGTGCCAGCAGTCCCCCTGGACAGGTTATAGGGACCCAGTACTTC
once | - | TRBJ1-5 | TRBV7-6 | CASSLGGRGGNQPQHF | TGTGCCAGCAGCTTAGGGGGCAGGGGAGGGAATCAGCCCCAGCATTTT
few | TRBD1 | TRBJ1-2 | TRBV28 | CASSLYAGGSYGYTF | TGTGCCAGCAGTTTATACGCAGGGGGCAGCTATGGCTACACCTTC
few | - | TRBJ2-3 | TRBV7-2 | CASSLVLASDTQYF | TGTGCCAGCAGCTTAGTACTAGCTTCAGATACGCAGTATTTT
- | - | TRBJ1-2 | TRBV7-6 | CASSLAVGGDYGYTF | TGTGCCAGCAGCTTAGCCGTTGGGGGCGACTATGGCTACACCTTC
- | - | TRBJ2-1 | TRBV12-5 | CASGLVGGANNEQFF | TGTGCTAGTGGTTTGGTAGGGGGGGCTAACAATGAGCAGTTCTTC
- | - | TRBJ1-2 | TRBV30 | CARLGGTNLRYGYTF | TGTGCCCGACTGGGGGGGACCAACTTACGATATGGCTACACCTTC
- | - | TRBJ1-2 | TRBV6-1 | CASSERQGTSGYTF | TGTGCCAGCAGTGAAAGGCAGGGAACATCTGGCTACACCTTC
- | TRBD2 | TRBJ2-5 | TRBV6-5 | CASRTSGGGETQYF | TGTGCCAGCAGGACTAGCGGGGGCGGAGAGACCCAGTACTTC
- | TRBD1 | TRBJ2-1 | TRBV5-3 | CARSLGQGGPSSYNEQFF | TGTGCCAGAAGCTTGGGACAGGGGGGCCCGAGCTCCTACAATGAGCAGTTCTTC
- | TRBD1 | TRBJ2-3 | TRBV5-4 | CASSLGGQARTDTQYF | TGTGCCAGCAGCTTGGGCGGACAGGCCCGCACAGATACGCAGTATTTT
- | - | TRBJ2-5 | TRBV12-5 | CASGLGKPQYF | TGTGCTAGTGGCCTGGGCAAGCCCCAGTACTTC
- | - | TRBJ1-3 | TRBV9 | CASSEGTGYSGNTIYF | TGTGCCAGCAGCGAGGGAACAGGATACTCTGGAAACACCATATATTTT
- | TRBD1 | TRBJ1-1 | TRBV5-5 | CASSLATGAEAFF | TGTGCCAGCAGCTTGGCCACAGGGGCTGAAGCTTTCTTT
- | - | TRBJ2-3 | TRBV6-5 | CASSYSNRGDTQYF | TGTGCCAGCAGTTACTCGAATCGGGGAGATACGCAGTATTTT
- | - | TRBJ2-5 | TRBV28 | CASSSLQSETQYF | TGTGCCAGCAGTTCCTTACAGAGTGAGACCCAGTACTTC
- | - | TRBJ1-5 | TRBV7-2 | CASSPQGYSNQPQHF | TGTGCCAGCAGCCCACAGGGTTATAGCAATCAGCCCCAGCATTTT
- | TRBD1 | TRBJ1-2 | TRBV6-6 | CASSGQGSANYGYTF | TGTGCCAGCAGCGGACAGGGTTCGGCCAACTATGGCTACACCTTC
- | - | TRBJ1-1 | TRBV7-3 | CASSLRQGAEAFF | TGTGCCAGCAGCTTACGCCAGGGCGCTGAAGCTTTCTTT
few | - | TRBJ1-6 | TRBV28 | CASSSGGGVFDNSPLHF | TGTGCCAGCAGTTCGGGGGGAGGAGTTTTTGATAATTCACCCCTCCACTTT
- | TRBD1 | TRBJ2-3 | TRBV6-5 | CASSMGQVSGTQYF | TGTGCCAGCAGTATGGGACAGGTCTCGGGTACGCAGTATTTT
- | - | TRBJ2-2 | TRBV2 | CATSSGASNTGELFF | TGTGCCACCTCCTCAGGGGCCTCGAACACCGGGGAGCTGTTTTTT
few | - | TRBJ2-7 | TRBV2 | CASSGETRREQYF | TGTGCCAGCAGTGGTGAGACTAGACGCGAGCAGTACTTC
- | - | TRBJ2-5 | TRBV6-5 | CASSGRQETQYF | TGTGCCAGCAGTGGGCGCCAAGAGACCCAGTACTTC
- | - | TRBJ1-4 | TRBV6-6 | CASSYTGSGEKLFF | TGTGCCAGCAGTTACACAGGGTCGGGTGAAAAACTGTTTTTT
- | - | TRBJ2-3 | TRBV9 | CASSAGEYTDTQYF | TGTGCCAGCAGCGCCGGGGAGTACACAGATACGCAGTATTTT
- | - | TRBJ2-1 | TRBV4-1 | CASSYTTVDYNEQFF | TGCGCCAGCAGTTATACCACAGTTGACTACAATGAGCAGTTCTTC
once | - | TRBJ1-4 | TRBV4-1 | CASSPWGEGVGEKLFF | TGCGCCAGCAGCCCATGGGGGGAGGGGGTTGGGGAAAAACTGTTTTTT
few | TRBD1 | TRBJ1-5 | TRBV2 | CASSDDRGHQPQHF | TGTGCCAGCAGTGACGACAGGGGGCATCAGCCCCAGCATTTT
- | TRBD1 | TRBJ1-6 | TRBV2 | CASSTDRRNSPLHF | TGTGCCAGCAGTACGGACAGGCGGAATTCACCCCTCCACTTT
- | TRBD1 | TRBJ2-3 | TRBV10-1 | CASSARYFIGGRDTDTQYF | TGCGCCAGCAGTGCCAGGTACTTTATAGGGGGCCGGGACACAGATACGCAGTATTTT
- | TRBD2 | TRBJ2-7 | TRBV7-2 | CASRYSGGALEQYF | TGTGCCAGCAGATACTCGGGGGGGGCGCTGGAGCAGTACTTC
- | TRBD2 | TRBJ2-7 | TRBV7-9 | CASSSSGAYEQYF | TGTGCCAGCAGCTCTAGCGGGGCCTACGAGCAGTACTTC
- | TRBD2 | TRBJ2-7 | TRBV27 | CASSAWLAGSSYEQYF | TGTGCCAGCAGTGCGTGGCTAGCGGGTTCCTCCTACGAGCAGTACTTC
- | - | TRBJ1-6 | TRBV6-5 | CASSLSYNSPLHF | TGTGCCAGCAGTCTCTCCTATAATTCACCCCTCCACTTT
- | - | TRBJ1-5 | TRBV30 | CAWSVSGGKPQHF | TGTGCCTGGAGTGTATCGGGGGGTAAGCCCCAGCATTTT
- | - | TRBJ1-3 | TRBV6-6 | CASRSGNSGNTIYF | TGTGCCAGCAGATCAGGCAACTCTGGAAACACCATATATTTT
- | - | TRBJ2-7 | TRBV6-5 | CASSRPPKPDEQYF | TGTGCCAGCAGTCGCCCCCCGAAACCGGACGAGCAGTACTTC
- | TRBD1 | TRBJ1-6 | TRBV4-1 | CASSLTTGAGSPLHF | TGCGCCAGCAGCCTAACGACAGGGGCAGGTTCACCCCTCCACTTT